The 23 T cell receptor beta chains reported below all come from one sample, sequenced in a study of T cell changes during pregnancy in multiple sclerosis. Repertoires were generated with immunoSEQ multiplex PCR, while TCRdb's copy carries only in-frame clones and drops some. In the table there are 36,000 or so clones, 88% of which are singletons. The source material was CD4+ T cells from peripheral blood mononuclear cells, sampled in the first trimester of pregnancy. The receptors shown here come from a female donor with multiple sclerosis, enrolled in a pregnancy study.

The chain couples TRBV2 to TRBJ1-5; no clear D. Germline V CDR1 and CDR2: SNHLY, FYNNEI. The CDR3 has 13 amino acids. The V end lost 8 bases, the J end lost 6 bases, and 14 bases lay between the germline ends. This CDR3 is CASRMRVGQPQHF. CDR3 nucleotides: TGTGCCAGCCGCATGAGGGTCGGTCAGCCCCAGCATTTT.

This clone appeared a single time. CDR3 protein: CASSTQASPNEKLFF. The DNA of the CDR3 is TGTGCCAGCAGTACCCAGGCGTCGCCTAATGAAAAACTGTTTTTT. V is TRBV28 and J is TRBJ1-4; D unresolved. This CDR3 comprises 15 residues. Trimming removed 5 bases from V and 3 bases from J, with 13 bases in between. In germline, CDR1 is MDHEN, CDR2 SYDVKM.

The V and J genes are TRBV27 and TRBJ2-1, with 9 bases identical to TRBD2. V trimming: 4 bases; J trimming: 4 bases; junction bases outside the gene matches: 8. The CDR3 has 16 amino acids. CDR1 MNHEY and CDR2 SMNVEV come from the germline V gene (reference sequence). CDR3 sequence: CASSSSLAGTYNEQFF. CDR3 nucleotide sequence: TGTGCCAGCAGTTCCTCACTAGCGGGCACTTACAATGAGCAGTTCTTC.

The J gene is TRBJ2-1, the V gene TRBV28; 11 bases are shared with TRBD2. From germline, CDR1 is MDHEN and CDR2 SYDVKM. V dropped 2 bases and J dropped 14; count of bases not matched to a gene: 8. This CDR3 region has 14 residues. The CDR3 loop is CASSLIAGGPIEFF. CDR3 DNA sequence: TGTGCCAGCAGTTTAATAGCGGGAGGGCCAATTGAGTTCTTC.

The V gene is TRBV7-3, the J gene TRBJ2-5; perhaps TRBD2 as D (6 bases). The germline gives CDR1 SGHTA, CDR2 FQGTGA. V dropped 3 bases and J dropped 4 bases, with 9 bases sitting between them. This CDR3 comprises 13 residues. In nucleotides, the CDR3 is TGTGCCAGCAGCTTGGTCGGGGGAGAGACCCAGTACTTC. This translates into CASSLVGGETQYF.

The chain combines TRBV5-3 with TRBJ2-7; a possible D gene is TRBD2 (6 bases). TRBV5-3 is assigned to the ORF class and has an uncertain function. Trimming took off 0 bases at V and 0 bases at J, with 16 bases between the two ends. This CDR3 comprises 17 residues. In DNA, the CDR3 is TGTGCCAGAAGCTTGGGTGGAGGGCAGTCCCTCTCCTACGAGCAGTACTTC. Its protein product is CARSLGGGQSLSYEQYF.

The rearrangement joins TRBV18 to TRBJ1-4; 7 nucleotides match TRBD1. Per germline, CDR1 KGHSH and CDR2 LQKENI. V shed 3 bases and J 8 bases; nucleotides not matched to a gene: 9. The CDR3 contains 15 residues. The CDR3 here is CASSPRQGVAEKLFF. CDR3 in DNA: TGTGCCAGCTCACCCAGACAGGGAGTCGCGGAAAAACTGTTTTTT.

The chain combines TRBV6-5 with TRBJ1-2; D might be TRBD1 (5 bases). V lost 0 bases and J lost 4, with 15 bases in between. CDR3 length: 16 amino acids. Germline CDR1 MNHEY, CDR2 SVGAGI. CDR3 nucleotides: TGTGCCAGCAGTTACTCGAGCCAGGGCTCGTTCTATGGCTACACCTTC. Translated: CASSYSSQGSFYGYTF.

The CDR3 region has the DNA TGCGCCAGCAGCCTGGGGGGGACTAGCGGCCTCCATGAGCAGTTCTTC. Amino acid sequence: CASSLGGTSGLHEQFF. This chain uses TRBV5-1 with TRBJ2-1; 11 nucleotides line up with TRBD2. V shed 4 bases, J shed 8 bases, and the junction held 11 bases outside the gene matches. The CDR3 loop spans 16 amino acids. Germline CDR1 and CDR2: SGHRS and YFSETQ.

This chain uses TRBV5-1 with TRBJ2-3; D ambiguous. Between the trimmed V and J ends, which lost 0 bases and 2 bases, there was a span of 7 bases. The CDR3 totals 14 residues. Germline-derived CDR1 and CDR2 are SGHRS and YFSETQ. CDR3 residues: CASSLVQSTDTQYF. In nucleotides, the CDR3 is TGCGCCAGCAGCTTGGTACAGTCCACAGATACGCAGTATTTT. The variable domain in full, completed from reference TRBV5-1 and TRBJ2-3, reads KAGVTQTPRYLIKTRGQQVTLSCSPISGHRSVSWYQQTPGQGLQFLFEYFSETQRNKGNFPGRFSGRQFSNSRSEMNVSTLELGDSALYLCASSLVQSTDTQYFGPGTRLTVL.

V gene TRBV25-1 combines with J gene TRBJ2-3, with 14 bases lining up with TRBD2. Trimming took 5 bases from V and 1 from J; bases not matched to a gene: 2. Germline-derived CDR1 and CDR2 are MGHDK and SYGVNS. CDR3 size: 16 residues. CDR3 nucleotide sequence: TGTGCCAGCAGTCGGACTAGCGGGGGGCGCACAGATACGCAGTATTTT. As protein: CASSRTSGGRTDTQYF.

The chain links TRBV4-1 to TRBJ1-6, with 9 bases matching TRBD1. The ends lost 2 bases at V and 6 bases at J; junction bases unmatched: 5. CDR3 length: 16 amino acids. Germline V gives CDR1 MGHRA, CDR2 YSYEKL. The chain's CDR3 is CASSQRQGGANSPLHF. CDR3 bases: TGCGCCAGCAGCCAACGACAGGGGGGGGCTAATTCACCCCTCCACTTT.

The rearrangement links TRBV5-1 to TRBJ1-4; D is possibly TRBD1 (6 bases). Deletions cut 2 bases from V and 4 bases from J, with 9 bases between. Germline loops: CDR1 SGHRS, CDR2 YFSETQ. The CDR3 sequence is 14 residues long. The DNA of the CDR3 is TGCGCCAGCAGCTTAACAGGGATTAATGAAAAACTGTTTTTT. It codes for CASSLTGINEKLFF.

The chain links TRBV2 to TRBJ2-2, with 7 bases fitting TRBD1. This CDR3 has 16 residues. Germline values: CDR1 SNHLY, CDR2 FYNNEI. Trimming took 4 bases from V and 6 from J; bases not matched to a gene: 11. Here the CDR3 DNA reads TGTGCCAGCAGTGTGGACAGGCCGAGCATCCCCGGGGAGCTGTTTTTT. Protein sequence: CASSVDRPSIPGELFF.

This clone was counted only a few times. V is TRBV30 and J is TRBJ1-5; D unresolved. The V end lost 5 bases, the J end lost 5 bases, and 16 bases lay between the germline ends. CDR1 GTSNPN and CDR2 SVGIG come from the germline V gene (reference sequence). The CDR3 spans 14 residues. CDR3 amino acids: CAWSHRSRDQPQHF. In DNA, the CDR3 is TGTGCCTGGTCTCACCGTTCGAGGGATCAGCCCCAGCATTTT.

V gene TRBV28 combines with J gene TRBJ2-7; 8 nucleotides line up with TRBD1. V was clipped by 2 bases and J by 5 bases; unmatched bases: 8. Germline V gives CDR1 MDHEN, CDR2 SYDVKM. This CDR3 is 15 amino acids long. The CDR3 coding sequence is TGTGCCAGCAGTTTAGGACAGGGATTTATCAACGAGCAGTACTTC. Protein sequence: CASSLGQGFINEQYF.

V and J are TRBV5-1 and TRBJ2-3, with D perhaps TRBD1 (6 bases). Trimming took 1 base from V and 4 from J, leaving 13 bases between them. Germline values: CDR1 SGHRS, CDR2 YFSETQ. The CDR3 length is 15 residues. CDR3 amino acids: CASSLWIQGSDTQYF. The CDR3 DNA reads as TGCGCCAGCAGCTTGTGGATACAGGGTTCAGATACGCAGTATTTT.

This clone was seen just once. The chain joins TRBV19 to TRBJ1-4, with a tentative D call TRBD1 (6 bases). The CDR3 runs to 13 residues. Germline V lookup: CDR1 LNHDA, CDR2 SQIVND (reference sequence). Deletions cut 6 bases from V and 5 bases from J, with 10 bases between. The CDR3 sequence is CASRGTPNEKLFF. In nucleotides, the CDR3 is TGTGCCAGTAGGGGGACACCGAATGAAAAACTGTTTTTT.

The chain has TRBV6-5 and TRBJ1-2; 8 bases align to TRBD1. The V gene's germline CDR1 is MNHEY and CDR2 SVGAGI. After removal of 5 bases from V and 8 bases from J, the junction contained 10 bases not matched to a gene. The CDR3 has 14 amino acids. The CDR3 here is CASSSLPGTGGYTF. The CDR3, as DNA: TGTGCCAGCAGTAGCCTCCCCGGGACAGGCGGCTACACCTTC.

The rearrangement links TRBV5-1 to TRBJ2-1; 10 bases are a match to TRBD2. This CDR3 is built from 16 residues. Germline V CDR1 and CDR2: SGHRS, YFSETQ. V lost 4 bases to trimming and J lost 7 bases; unmatched junction nucleotides: 11. The DNA of the CDR3 is TGCGCCAGCAGCATCGTAGCGGGAGGTGTCGGAAATGAGCAGTTCTTC. Translation gives CASSIVAGGVGNEQFF.

This chain joins TRBV30 and TRBJ2-5, with TRBD2 as a possible D gene (5 bases). There are 13 residues in the CDR3. Germline V gives CDR1 GTSNPN, CDR2 SVGIG (reference sequence). V was shortened by 0 bases and J by 5 bases, with 10 bases between the two germline ends. CDR3 sequence reads: CAWSVRGAETQYF. In nucleotides, the CDR3 is TGTGCCTGGAGTGTCCGGGGTGCTGAGACCCAGTACTTC.

The genes are TRBV19 and TRBJ1-3, with 9 bases lining up with TRBD1. Germline CDR1 is LNHDA and CDR2 is SQIVND (reference sequence). Unmatched junction bases numbered 9, after V lost 3 bases and J lost 0 bases. This CDR3 comprises 18 residues. This CDR3 is CASSILGTGRFSGNTIYF. In nucleotides, the CDR3 is TGTGCCAGTAGTATCCTCGGGACAGGGCGATTCTCTGGAAACACCATATATTTT.

This chain links TRBV5-1 with TRBJ1-4; 7 bases fit TRBD1. The germline V gene encodes CDR1 SGHRS and CDR2 YFSETQ. The CDR3 totals 14 residues. The J segment lost 4 bases and the V segment lost 4 bases, leaving 4 bases of the junction unmatched. The CDR3 protein is CASSTGQYNEKLFF. CDR3 sequence (DNA): TGCGCCAGCAGCACGGGACAGTATAATGAAAAACTGTTTTTT.